One sample yielded the 21 T cell receptor beta chains listed below, sequenced in a study of shared clonotypes between healthy human individuals (dated by TCRdb to 2018 to 2020). Preparation of the library involved the immunoSEQ multiplex PCR assay. Drawn from immuneACCESS, this table holds only the in-frame rearrangements with V and J called that TCRdb kept. Clones are partly lost; checked studies trace under half to an unresolved V gene and leave the rest unexplained. The sample table lists 600,000 or so clones, 95% to 98% of them with a count of one. The biggest ten clones account for 0.3% of the sample. CD8 naive samples consisted of CD45RO-negative cells that were positively selected for CCR7, yielding a CD45RA+CCR7+ population without TemRA cells. Sequencing used naive CD8+ T cells sorted from blood. Sample cell subset or site, as interpreted from the label and publication: CD45RA+CCR7+. All receptors derive from a man under 40 in good health.

The chain uses TRBV18 and TRBJ1-1; no clear D gene. The germline V gene encodes CDR1 KGHSH and CDR2 LQKENI. The CDR3 is 14 amino acids. V gave up 0 bases and J gave up 0 bases, with 5 bases separating them. The CDR3 nucleotides are TGTGCCAGCTCACCACCATACTTGAACACTGAAGCTTTCTTT. It specifies CASSPPYLNTEAFF.

J is TRBJ2-7 and V is TRBV15; 10 bases match TRBD2. V shed 3 bases, J shed 3 bases, and the junction held 2 bases outside the gene matches. There are 14 residues in the CDR3. Germline V gives CDR1 LNHNV, CDR2 YYDKDF (reference sequence). CDR3 residues: CATSSPSGSYEQYF. The DNA for the CDR3 is TGTGCCACCAGCAGTCCTAGCGGGAGCTACGAGCAGTACTTC.

This chain uses TRBV5-1 with TRBJ2-2; the D is unclear. Germline CDR1 reads SGHRS; CDR2 reads YFSETQ. V was trimmed by 2 bases and J by 5 bases, leaving 13 bases between them. The CDR3 has 15 amino acids. The CDR3 nucleotides read TGCGCCAGCAGCTTTAGGCTCCTTGATACCGGGGAGCTGTTTTTT. It specifies CASSFRLLDTGELFF.

The chain couples TRBV30 to TRBJ2-7; a weak D match, TRBD1 (6 bases). Germline CDR1 GTSNPN, CDR2 SVGIG (reference sequence). V was clipped by 7 bases and J by 0 bases, with 7 bases between them. This CDR3 region has 11 residues. The CDR3 bases are TGTGCCTTACAGGGCTCCTACGAGCAGTACTTC. It encodes CALQGSYEQYF.

The chain employs TRBV28 and TRBJ2-2; D is uncertain. The V and J ends lost 6 bases and 2 bases respectively, with 4 bases between them. Germline CDR1 is MDHEN and CDR2 is SYDVKM. This CDR3 spans 12 amino acids. The CDR3 bases are TGTGCCAGCAGGGCCAACACCGGGGAGCTGTTTTTT. It yields the protein CASRANTGELFF.

V is TRBV5-1 and J is TRBJ2-2; D call uncertain. CDR1 is SGHRS and CDR2 is YFSETQ in the germline V gene. The CDR3 is 13 amino acids. The V and J ends lost 0 bases and 5 bases respectively, with 5 bases between them. CDR3 sequence: CASSLEVTGELFF. The CDR3 DNA reads TGCGCCAGCAGCTTGGAAGTTACCGGGGAGCTGTTTTTT. The full variable domain, with the rest looked up from reference TRBV5-1 and TRBJ2-2, is KAGVTQTPRYLIKTRGQQVTLSCSPISGHRSVSWYQQTPGQGLQFLFEYFSETQRNKGNFPGRFSGRQFSNSRSEMNVSTLELGDSALYLCASSLEVTGELFFGEGSRLTVL.

The count of this clone is one. The V call is TRBV15, the J call TRBJ2-7; 7 nucleotides agree with TRBD1. Germline V gene lookup returns CDR1 LNHNV and CDR2 YYDKDF (reference sequence). The CDR3 covers 13 residues. V lost 6 bases and J lost 6; bases outside the gene matches: 8. This CDR3 reads CATRGLGTVEQYF. CDR3 nucleotides: TGTGCCACCAGAGGTCTCGGGACAGTCGAGCAGTACTTC.

The chain couples TRBV29-1 to TRBJ2-1, with 9 positions matching TRBD2. Trimming cost V 6 bases and J 5 bases; bases outside gene matches: 11. The CDR3 covers 15 residues. CDR1 is SQVTM, CDR2 ANQGSEA, per germline. The CDR3, as DNA: TGCAGCGTCCCGCTGGTGGCGGGAGGGGACAATGAGCAGTTCTTC. It codes for CSVPLVAGGDNEQFF.

The rearrangement uses TRBV7-2 and TRBJ1-2; TRBD1 might be the D (5 bases). The germline CDR1 and CDR2 sequences are SGHTA and FQGNSA. The CDR3 totals 18 residues. With 0 bases removed from V and 4 bases from J, the gap between germline ends came to 21 bases. CDR3 amino acids: CASSLALSGRGPLYGYTF. The CDR3 region has the DNA TGTGCCAGCAGCTTAGCGCTGTCAGGGCGCGGTCCGCTCTATGGCTACACCTTC.

Details on this clone: Other DNA sequences within the sample encode an identical CDR3. V gene TRBV25-1 combines with J gene TRBJ2-3; tentatively, D is TRBD2 (6 bases). The CDR3 contains 14 residues. Trimming left V 6 bases short and J 0 bases short, with 10 bases between. Germline V lookup: CDR1 MGHDK, CDR2 SYGVNS. The CDR3: CASRSSGSTDTQYF. The CDR3 coding sequence is TGTGCCAGCAGATCCAGCGGGAGCACAGATACGCAGTATTTT.

In its sample, this clone was seen once. The chain employs TRBV5-1 and TRBJ2-7, with TRBD2 matching over 9 bases. Losses at the gene ends were 0 bases for V and 3 bases for J; bases not matched to a gene: 10. The germline V gene encodes CDR1 SGHRS and CDR2 YFSETQ. The CDR3 sequence is 17 residues long. The CDR3 here is CASSLAASGKQIYEQYF. The CDR3 region has the DNA TGCGCCAGCAGCTTGGCGGCTAGCGGGAAGCAAATCTACGAGCAGTACTTC.

The chain combines TRBV10-3 with TRBJ2-7; tentative D call: TRBD1 (5 bases). Germline V lookup: CDR1 ENHRY, CDR2 SYGVKD. Trimming removed 2 bases from V and 1 base from J, with 15 bases in between. This CDR3 region has 16 residues. This chain's CDR3 is CAISEGSGWPSYEQYF. The CDR3 region has the DNA TGTGCCATCAGTGAGGGTTCAGGGTGGCCTTCCTACGAGCAGTACTTC.

CDR3 DNA sequence: TGCAGCGTTGAATTAGATGAGCAGTTCTTC. Amino acids: CSVELDEQFF. This rearrangement joins TRBV29-1 to TRBJ2-1; D is uncertain. V was trimmed by 2 bases and J by 8 bases, leaving 4 bases between them. The CDR3 is 10 amino acids. The V gene's germline CDR1 is SQVTM and CDR2 ANQGSEA.

This chain uses TRBV10-3 with TRBJ2-3; D ambiguous. There are 13 residues in the CDR3. The germline V and J ends were trimmed by 3 bases and 4 bases, with 8 bases remaining between them. CDR1 is ENHRY and CDR2 is SYGVKD in the germline V gene. CDR3 residues: CAISDQDADTQYF. In DNA form, the CDR3 reads TGTGCCATCAGTGATCAGGACGCAGATACGCAGTATTTT.

The chain couples TRBV13 to TRBJ2-6; D is uncertain. V was clipped by 5 bases and J by 3 bases, with 11 bases between them. CDR1 is PRHDT, CDR2 FYEKMQ, per germline (reference sequence). CDR3 size: 15 residues. CDR3 sequence: CASSQMTGGANVLTF. The CDR3 coding sequence is TGTGCCAGCAGCCAAATGACGGGTGGGGCCAACGTCCTGACTTTC.

V gene TRBV27 combines with J gene TRBJ1-1; D is perhaps TRBD1 (6 bases). The V gene's germline CDR1 is MNHEY and CDR2 SMNVEV (reference sequence). This CDR3 contains 13 residues. V gave up 5 bases and J gave up 5 bases, with 12 bases separating them. The chain's CDR3 is CASSLRGATEAFF. The CDR3 DNA sequence: TGTGCCAGCAGTCTCCGGGGGGCGACTGAAGCTTTCTTT.

With regard to this clone: Compared with germline, one end of the junction differs, possibly owing to a read error. The chain employs TRBV7-9 and TRBJ2-7; D possibly matches TRBD1 or TRBD2 (5 bases each). Germline V lookup: CDR1 SEHNR, CDR2 FQNEAQ (reference sequence). CDR3 length equals 15 residues. This CDR3 is CASSLAMGPSYEQYF. The CDR3 nucleotides are TGTGCCAGCAGCCTAGCAATGGGGCCCTCCTACGAGCAGTACTTC.

The chain carries TRBV7-9 and TRBJ1-2; no reliable D call. The V and J ends lost 1 base and 1 base respectively, with 10 bases between them. There are 15 residues in the CDR3. Germline V gene data show CDR1 as SEHNR and CDR2 as FQNEAQ (reference sequence). The CDR3 DNA is TGTGCCAGCAGCTTAGGTCAGAGGGTTAACTATGGCTACACCTTC. The encoded protein is CASSLGQRVNYGYTF.

The chain is built from TRBV5-1 and TRBJ2-3, with 10 bases identical to TRBD1. There are 15 residues in the CDR3. CDR1 is SGHRS, CDR2 YFSETQ, per germline. With 4 bases clipped from V and 5 bases from J, the junction kept 7 bases outside the gene matches. CDR3 sequence (DNA): TGCGCCAGCAGCCCCGGGGGACAGGGGATAGATACGCAGTATTTT. The encoded protein is CASSPGGQGIDTQYF.

This rearrangement joins TRBV27 to TRBJ1-4, with D perhaps matching TRBD1 (5 bases). Trimming removed 8 bases at V and 10 bases at J, with 17 bases between. CDR3 length equals 13 residues. Germline CDR1 MNHEY, CDR2 SMNVEV (reference sequence). CDR3 residues: CASGQGGQGKLFF. For the CDR3, the DNA is TGTGCCAGCGGACAAGGCGGCCAAGGAAAACTGTTTTTT.

DNA for the CDR3: TGTGCCATCAGTGAACAGGGCGGGGGCCAAGAGACCCAGTACTTC. Translation: CAISEQGGGQETQYF. The rearrangement links TRBV10-3 to TRBJ2-5; D perhaps matches TRBD2 (7 bases). CDR3 length: 15 amino acids. Germline assignment: CDR1 ENHRY and CDR2 SYGVKD. V lost 3 bases, J lost 1 base, and 12 bases lay in between.